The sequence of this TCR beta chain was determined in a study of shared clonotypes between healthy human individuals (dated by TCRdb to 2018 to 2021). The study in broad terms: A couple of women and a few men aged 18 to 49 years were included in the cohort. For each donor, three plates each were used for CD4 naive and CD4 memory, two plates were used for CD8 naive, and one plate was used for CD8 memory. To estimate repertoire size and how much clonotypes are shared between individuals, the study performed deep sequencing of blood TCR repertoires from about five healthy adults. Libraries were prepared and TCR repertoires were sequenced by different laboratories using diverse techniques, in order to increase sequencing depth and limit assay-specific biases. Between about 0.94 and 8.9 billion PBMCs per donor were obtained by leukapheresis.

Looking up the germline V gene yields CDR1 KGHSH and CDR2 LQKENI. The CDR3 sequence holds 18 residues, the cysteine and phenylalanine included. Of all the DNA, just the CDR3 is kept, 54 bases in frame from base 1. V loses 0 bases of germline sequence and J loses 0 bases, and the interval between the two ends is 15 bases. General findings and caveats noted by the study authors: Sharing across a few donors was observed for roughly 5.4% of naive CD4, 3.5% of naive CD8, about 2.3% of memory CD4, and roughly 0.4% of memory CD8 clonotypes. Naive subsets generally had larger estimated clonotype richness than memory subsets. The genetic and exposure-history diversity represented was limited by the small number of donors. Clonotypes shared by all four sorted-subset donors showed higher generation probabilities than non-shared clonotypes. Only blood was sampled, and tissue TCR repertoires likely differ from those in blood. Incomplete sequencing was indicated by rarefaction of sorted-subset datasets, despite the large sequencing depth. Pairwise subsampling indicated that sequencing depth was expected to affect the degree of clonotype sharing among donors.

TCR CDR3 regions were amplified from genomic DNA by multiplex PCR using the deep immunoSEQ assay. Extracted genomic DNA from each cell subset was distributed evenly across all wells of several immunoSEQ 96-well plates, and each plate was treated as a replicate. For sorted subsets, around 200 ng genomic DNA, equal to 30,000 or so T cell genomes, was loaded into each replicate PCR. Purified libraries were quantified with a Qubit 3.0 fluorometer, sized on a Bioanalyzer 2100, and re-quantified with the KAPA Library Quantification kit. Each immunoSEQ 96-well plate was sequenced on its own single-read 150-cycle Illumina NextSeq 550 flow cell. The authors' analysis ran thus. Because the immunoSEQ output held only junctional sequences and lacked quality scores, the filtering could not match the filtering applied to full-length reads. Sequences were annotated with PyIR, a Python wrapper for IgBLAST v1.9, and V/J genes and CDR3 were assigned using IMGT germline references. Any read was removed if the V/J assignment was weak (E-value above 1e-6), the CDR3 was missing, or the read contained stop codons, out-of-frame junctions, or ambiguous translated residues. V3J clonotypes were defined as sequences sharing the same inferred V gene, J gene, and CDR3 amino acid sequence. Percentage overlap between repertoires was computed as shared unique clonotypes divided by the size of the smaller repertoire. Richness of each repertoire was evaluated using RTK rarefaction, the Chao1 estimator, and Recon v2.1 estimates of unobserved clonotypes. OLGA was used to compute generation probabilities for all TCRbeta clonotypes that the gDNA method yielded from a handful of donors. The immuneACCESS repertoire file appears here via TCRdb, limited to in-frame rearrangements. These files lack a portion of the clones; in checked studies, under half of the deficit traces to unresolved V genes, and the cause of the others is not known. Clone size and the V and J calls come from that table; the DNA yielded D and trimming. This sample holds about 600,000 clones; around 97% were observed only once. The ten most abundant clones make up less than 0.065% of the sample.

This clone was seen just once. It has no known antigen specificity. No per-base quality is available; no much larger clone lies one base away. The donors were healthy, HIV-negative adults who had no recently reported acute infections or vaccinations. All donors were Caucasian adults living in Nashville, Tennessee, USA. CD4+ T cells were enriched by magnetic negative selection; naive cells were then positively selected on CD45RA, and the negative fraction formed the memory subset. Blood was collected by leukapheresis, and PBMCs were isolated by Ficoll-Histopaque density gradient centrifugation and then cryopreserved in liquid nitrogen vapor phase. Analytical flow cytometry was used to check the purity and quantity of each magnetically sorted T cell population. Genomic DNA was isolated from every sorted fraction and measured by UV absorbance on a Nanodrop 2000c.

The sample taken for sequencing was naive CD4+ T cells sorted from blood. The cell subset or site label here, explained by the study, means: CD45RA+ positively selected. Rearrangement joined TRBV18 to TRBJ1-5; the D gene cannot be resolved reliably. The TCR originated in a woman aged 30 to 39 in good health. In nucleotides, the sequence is TGTGCCAGCTCACCACCGTCAGAGGGCAAGTATAGCAATCAGCCCCAGCATTTT. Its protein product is CASSPPSEGKYSNQPQHF.